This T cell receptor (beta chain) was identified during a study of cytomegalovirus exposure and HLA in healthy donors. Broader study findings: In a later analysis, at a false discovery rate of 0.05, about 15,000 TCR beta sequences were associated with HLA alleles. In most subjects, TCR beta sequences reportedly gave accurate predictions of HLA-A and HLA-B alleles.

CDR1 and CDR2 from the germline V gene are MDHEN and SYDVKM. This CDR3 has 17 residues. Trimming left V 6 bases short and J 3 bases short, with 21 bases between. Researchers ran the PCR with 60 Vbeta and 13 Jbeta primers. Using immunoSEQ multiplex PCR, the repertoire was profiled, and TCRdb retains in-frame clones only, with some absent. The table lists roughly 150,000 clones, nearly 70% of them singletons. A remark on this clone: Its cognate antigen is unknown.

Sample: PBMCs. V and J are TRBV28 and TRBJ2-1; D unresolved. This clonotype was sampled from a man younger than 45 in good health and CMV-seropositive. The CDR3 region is CASRLLLGFDSYNEQFF. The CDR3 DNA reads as TGTGCCAGCAGACTTCTTCTGGGCTTCGATAGCTACAATGAGCAGTTCTTC.